The present T cell receptor beta chain was sequenced within a study of blood T cells in healthy people across ages. Whole-study findings and limits: A roughly linear fall in TCR beta diversity per million T cells was seen with increasing age.

Details on this clonotype: Its matching antigen is unknown.

Then a second PCR, running roughly 7 to 11 cycles, was carried out with a sample-barcoded 5' primer and a J-beta primer mix. Each cDNA was tagged by a template-switch adaptor containing 12 random nucleotides. Every sample gave at least 2.5 million paired-end reads containing CDR3. Each CDR3 protein is one row after TCRdb ran MiXCR on the 5' RACE reads. The sample shows just under 750,000 distinct CDR3 sequences, roughly 20% of them seen only once. CDR1 and CDR2 from the germline V gene are SEHNR and FQNEAQ (reference sequence). With V trimmed by 8 bases and J by 5 bases, 8 bases remained unmatched. This CDR3 region has 14 residues. The individuals who served as donors were healthy Caucasians living in Russia, aged about 6 to 90.

This clonotype was obtained from a man between 70 and 80 years old in good health. The chain links TRBV7-9 to TRBJ1-1; 10 bases align to TRBD1. Sequencing was performed on blood. The CDR3: CASCETGGKTEAFF. In DNA form, the CDR3 reads TGTGCCAGCTGTGAGACAGGGGGCAAAACTGAAGCTTTCTTT.